This T cell receptor beta chain was obtained from a study of T-cell memory formation after mild COVID-19. A few counts support this clonotype. TCRdb reprocessed the 5' RACE reads via MiXCR and lists one record per CDR3 protein. The sample records around 100,000 distinct CDR3 sequences, 11% being singletons. Germline CDR1 is SGHVS and CDR2 is FQNEAQ. The CDR3 is 15 residues long. Deletions cut 4 bases from V and 2 bases from J, with 14 bases between. The TCR originated in a man younger than 30 who had mild COVID-19 (a few samples of this study predate the infection). Cell type and time point are not known. This chain links TRBV7-8 with TRBJ1-1, with D possibly matching TRBD1 (6 bases). Sequenced: PBMCs or a T cell subset sorted from them (not recorded which). This chain's CDR3 is CASSSLGHTNTEAFF. The CDR3 DNA reads TGTGCCAGCAGCTCATTGGGACACACAAACACTGAAGCTTTCTTT.